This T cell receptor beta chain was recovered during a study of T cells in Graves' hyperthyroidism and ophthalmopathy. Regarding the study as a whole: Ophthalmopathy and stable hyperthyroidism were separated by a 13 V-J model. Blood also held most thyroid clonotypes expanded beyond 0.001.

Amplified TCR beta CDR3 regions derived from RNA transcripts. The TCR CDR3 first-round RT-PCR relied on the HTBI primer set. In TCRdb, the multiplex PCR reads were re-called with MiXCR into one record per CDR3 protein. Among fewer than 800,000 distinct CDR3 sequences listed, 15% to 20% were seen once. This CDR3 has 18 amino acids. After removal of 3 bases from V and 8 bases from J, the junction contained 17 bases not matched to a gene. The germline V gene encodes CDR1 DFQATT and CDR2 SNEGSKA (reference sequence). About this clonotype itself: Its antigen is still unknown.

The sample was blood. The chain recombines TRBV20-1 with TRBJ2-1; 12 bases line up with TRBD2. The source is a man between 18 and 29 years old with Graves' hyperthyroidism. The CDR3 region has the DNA TGCAGTGCTAGGCCGGGACTAGCGGGTCTAATAAGCCAGCATGAGCAGTTCTTC. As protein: CSARPGLAGLISQHEQFF.